This T cell receptor beta chain derives from a study of T cell responses to AZD1222 COVID-19 vaccine. In regard to this clone: Its antigen is not known.

Notes on the study in general: A reported finding is that nearly half of spike-specific TCRs target unmutated variant regions. White British ancestry dominated among donors, who included more females, and clonal diversity was possibly underestimated.

Sequencing was performed with immunoSEQ multiplex PCR; in TCRdb, only in-frame clones are kept and a portion is missing. The top ten hold about 6.5% of the sample, which has tens of thousands of clones, about four fifths seen once. The source was peripheral blood, collected 28 days after the second AZD1222 dose. This TCR was sampled from an adult who received the AZD1222 COVID-19 vaccine.

As DNA, the CDR3 is TGCGCCAGCAGCCCAGGGATAGACCAGCCCCAGCATTTT. It translates to CASSPGIDQPQHF. The chain has TRBV5-1 and TRBJ1-5, with a tentative D call TRBD1 (5 bases). Germline V gives CDR1 SGHRS, CDR2 YFSETQ. The CDR3 covers 13 residues. Trimming cost V 4 bases and J 7 bases, with 12 bases left between them.